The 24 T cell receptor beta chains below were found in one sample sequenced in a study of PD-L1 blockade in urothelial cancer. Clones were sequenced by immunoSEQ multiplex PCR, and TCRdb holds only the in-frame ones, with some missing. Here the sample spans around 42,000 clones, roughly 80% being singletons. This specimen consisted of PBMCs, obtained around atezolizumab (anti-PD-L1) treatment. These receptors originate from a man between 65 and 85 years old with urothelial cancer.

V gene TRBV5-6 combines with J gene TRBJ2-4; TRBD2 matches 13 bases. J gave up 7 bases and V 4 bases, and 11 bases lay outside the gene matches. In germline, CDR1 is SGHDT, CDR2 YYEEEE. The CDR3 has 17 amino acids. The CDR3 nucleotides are TGTGCCAGCAGCGCGGAGAGGACTAGCGGGAGTTGGAACATTCAGTACTTC. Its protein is CASSAERTSGSWNIQYF.

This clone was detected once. In DNA form, the CDR3 reads TGTGCCAGCAGCCACCGTGGGGACAGGGCCTACAATGAGCAGTTCTTC. This sequence encodes CASSHRGDRAYNEQFF. The chain is built from TRBV7-9 and TRBJ2-1; 9 bases line up with TRBD1. V shed 5 bases, J shed 2 bases, and the junction held 7 bases outside the gene matches. The CDR3 covers 16 residues. Germline V gene data show CDR1 as SEHNR and CDR2 as FQNEAQ (reference sequence).

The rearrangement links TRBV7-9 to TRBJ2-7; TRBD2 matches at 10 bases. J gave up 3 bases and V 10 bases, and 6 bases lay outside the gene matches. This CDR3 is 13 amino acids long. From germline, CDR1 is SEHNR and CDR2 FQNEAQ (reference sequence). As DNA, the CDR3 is TGTGCCACCCGGGGGACTAGCGACTACGAGCAGTACTTC. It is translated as CATRGTSDYEQYF.

The CDR3 sequence: CSVEDQVHYGYTF. The CDR3 bases are TGCAGCGTTGAAGATCAGGTTCACTATGGCTACACCTTC. This sequence joins TRBV29-1 and TRBJ1-2; D is unclear. From germline, CDR1 is SQVTM and CDR2 ANQGSEA. The CDR3 length is 13 residues. Trimming removed 0 bases from V and 3 bases from J, with 8 bases in between.

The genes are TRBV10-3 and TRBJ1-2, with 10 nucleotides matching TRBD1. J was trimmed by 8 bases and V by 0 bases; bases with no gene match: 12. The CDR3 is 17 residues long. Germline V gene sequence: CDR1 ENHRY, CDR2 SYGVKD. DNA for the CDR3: TGTGCCATCAGTGAGTCGTTGGGGACAGGGGACCTCTCGGGCTACACCTTC. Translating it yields CAISESLGTGDLSGYTF.

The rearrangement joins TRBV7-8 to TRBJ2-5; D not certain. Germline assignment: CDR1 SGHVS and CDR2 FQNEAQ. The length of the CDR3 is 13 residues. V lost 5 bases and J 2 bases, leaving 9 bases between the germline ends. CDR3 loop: CASSPPRQETQYF. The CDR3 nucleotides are TGTGCCAGCAGCCCCCCGAGACAAGAGACCCAGTACTTC.

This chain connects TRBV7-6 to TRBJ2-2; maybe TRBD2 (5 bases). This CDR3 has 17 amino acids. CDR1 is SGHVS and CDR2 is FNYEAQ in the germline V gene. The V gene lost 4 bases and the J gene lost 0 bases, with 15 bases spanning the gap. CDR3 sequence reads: CASSSPPERPNTGELFF. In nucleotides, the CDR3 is TGTGCCAGCAGCTCACCTCCAGAGCGGCCGAACACCGGGGAGCTGTTTTTT.

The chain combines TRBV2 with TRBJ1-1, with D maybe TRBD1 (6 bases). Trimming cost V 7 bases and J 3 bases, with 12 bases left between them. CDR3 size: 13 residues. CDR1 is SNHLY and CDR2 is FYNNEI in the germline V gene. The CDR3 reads CASNPTGYTEAFF. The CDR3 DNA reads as TGTGCCAGCAACCCGACAGGTTACACTGAAGCTTTCTTT.

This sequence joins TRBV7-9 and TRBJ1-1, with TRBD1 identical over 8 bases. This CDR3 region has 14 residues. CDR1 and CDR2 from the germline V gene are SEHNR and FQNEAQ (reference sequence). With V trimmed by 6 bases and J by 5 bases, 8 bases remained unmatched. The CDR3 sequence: CASRSTGGSTEAFF. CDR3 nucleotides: TGTGCCAGCAGAAGCACAGGGGGAAGTACTGAAGCTTTCTTT.

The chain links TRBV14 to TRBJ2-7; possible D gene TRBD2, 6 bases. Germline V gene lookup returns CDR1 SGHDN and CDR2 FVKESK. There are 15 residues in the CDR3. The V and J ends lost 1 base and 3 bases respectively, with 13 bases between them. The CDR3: CASSQVGGEVYEQYF. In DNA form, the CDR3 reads TGTGCCAGCAGCCAAGTAGGAGGGGAGGTCTACGAGCAGTACTTC.

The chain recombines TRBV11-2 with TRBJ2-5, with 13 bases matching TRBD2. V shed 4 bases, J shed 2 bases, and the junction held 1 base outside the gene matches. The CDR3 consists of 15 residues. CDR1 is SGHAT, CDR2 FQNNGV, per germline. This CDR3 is CASSWTSGRQETQYF. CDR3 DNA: TGTGCCAGCAGCTGGACTAGCGGGAGACAAGAGACCCAGTACTTC.

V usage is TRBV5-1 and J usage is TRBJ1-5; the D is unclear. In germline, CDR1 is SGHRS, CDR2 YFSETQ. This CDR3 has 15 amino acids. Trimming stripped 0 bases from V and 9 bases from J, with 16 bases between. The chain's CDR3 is CASSLEGGPGRPQHF. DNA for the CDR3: TGCGCCAGCAGCTTGGAGGGCGGGCCTGGGCGGCCCCAGCATTTT.

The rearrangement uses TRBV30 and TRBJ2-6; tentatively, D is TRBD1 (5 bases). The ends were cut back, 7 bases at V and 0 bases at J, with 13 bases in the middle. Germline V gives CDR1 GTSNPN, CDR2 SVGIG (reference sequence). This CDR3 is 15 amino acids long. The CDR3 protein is CAYDRQHSGANVLTF. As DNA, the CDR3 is TGTGCCTATGACCGACAGCACTCTGGGGCCAACGTCCTGACTTTC. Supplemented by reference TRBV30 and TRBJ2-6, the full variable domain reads SQTIHQWPATLVQPVGSPLSLECTVEGTSNPNLYWYRQAAGRGLQLLFYSVGIGQISSEVPQNLSASRPQDRQFILSSKKLLLSDSGFYLCAYDRQHSGANVLTFGAGSRLTVL.

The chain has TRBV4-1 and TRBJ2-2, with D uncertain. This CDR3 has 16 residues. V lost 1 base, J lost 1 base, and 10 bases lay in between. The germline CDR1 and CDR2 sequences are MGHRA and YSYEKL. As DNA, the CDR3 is TGCGCCAGCAGCCAAGTGTTCAGTATGAACACCGGGGAGCTGTTTTTT. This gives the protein CASSQVFSMNTGELFF.

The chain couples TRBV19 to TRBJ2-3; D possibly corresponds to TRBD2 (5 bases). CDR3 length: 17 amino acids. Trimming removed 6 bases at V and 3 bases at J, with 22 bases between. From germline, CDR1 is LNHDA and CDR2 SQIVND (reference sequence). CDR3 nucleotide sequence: TGTGCCAGTAGCCGGGGAAGCGGTTCATGGGGTACAGATACGCAGTATTTT. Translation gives CASSRGSGSWGTDTQYF.

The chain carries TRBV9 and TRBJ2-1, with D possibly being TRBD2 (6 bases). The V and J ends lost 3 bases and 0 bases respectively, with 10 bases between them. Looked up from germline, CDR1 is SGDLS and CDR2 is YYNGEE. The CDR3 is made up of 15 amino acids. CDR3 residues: CASSASASSYNEQFF. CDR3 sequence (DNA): TGTGCCAGCAGCGCTAGCGCTAGCTCCTACAATGAGCAGTTCTTC.

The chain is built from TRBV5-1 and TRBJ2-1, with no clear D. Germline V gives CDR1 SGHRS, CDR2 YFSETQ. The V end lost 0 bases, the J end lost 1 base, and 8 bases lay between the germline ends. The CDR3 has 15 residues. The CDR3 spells CASSLASFSYNEQFF. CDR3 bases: TGCGCCAGCAGCTTGGCGTCTTTTTCCTACAATGAGCAGTTCTTC.

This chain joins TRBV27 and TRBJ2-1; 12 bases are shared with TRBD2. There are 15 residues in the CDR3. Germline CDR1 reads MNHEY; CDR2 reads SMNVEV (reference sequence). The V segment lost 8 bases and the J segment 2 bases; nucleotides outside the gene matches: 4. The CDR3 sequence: CASAWTSGTYNEQFF. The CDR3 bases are TGTGCCAGCGCTTGGACTAGCGGGACCTACAATGAGCAGTTCTTC.

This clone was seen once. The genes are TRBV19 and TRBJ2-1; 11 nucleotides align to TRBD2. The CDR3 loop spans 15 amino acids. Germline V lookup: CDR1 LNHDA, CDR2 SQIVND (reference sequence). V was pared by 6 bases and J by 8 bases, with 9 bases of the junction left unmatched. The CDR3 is CASSSLAGEIYEQFF. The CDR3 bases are TGTGCCAGTAGCTCACTAGCGGGAGAGATCTATGAGCAGTTCTTC.

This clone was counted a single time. The CDR3 spells CASSETNYSNQPQHF. The CDR3 region has the DNA TGTGCCAGCAGTGAGACAAATTATAGCAATCAGCCCCAGCATTTT. The V gene is TRBV2, the J gene TRBJ1-5; D uncertain. This CDR3 region has 15 residues. The V gene's germline CDR1 is SNHLY and CDR2 FYNNEI. Trimming cost V 3 bases and J 0 bases, with 9 bases left between them.

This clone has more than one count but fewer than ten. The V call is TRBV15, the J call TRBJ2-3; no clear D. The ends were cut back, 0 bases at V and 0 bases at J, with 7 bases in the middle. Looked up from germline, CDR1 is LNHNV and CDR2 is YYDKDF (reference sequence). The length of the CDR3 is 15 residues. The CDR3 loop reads CATSRDPRSTDTQYF. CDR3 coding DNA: TGTGCCACCAGCAGAGATCCCCGTAGCACAGATACGCAGTATTTT.

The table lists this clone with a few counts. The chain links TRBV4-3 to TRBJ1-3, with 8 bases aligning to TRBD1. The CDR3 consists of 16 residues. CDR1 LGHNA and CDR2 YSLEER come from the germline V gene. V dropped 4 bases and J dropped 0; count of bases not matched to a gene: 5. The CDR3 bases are TGCGCCAGCAGCCGGGGAGGACAGGGCTCTGGAAACACCATATATTTT. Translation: CASSRGGQGSGNTIYF.

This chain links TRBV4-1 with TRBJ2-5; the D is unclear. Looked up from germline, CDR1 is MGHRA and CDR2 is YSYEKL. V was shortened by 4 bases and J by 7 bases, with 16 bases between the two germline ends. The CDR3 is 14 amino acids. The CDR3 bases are TGCGCCAGCAGCCGAGGTGTGTCCTGGAGGACCCAGTACTTC. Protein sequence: CASSRGVSWRTQYF.

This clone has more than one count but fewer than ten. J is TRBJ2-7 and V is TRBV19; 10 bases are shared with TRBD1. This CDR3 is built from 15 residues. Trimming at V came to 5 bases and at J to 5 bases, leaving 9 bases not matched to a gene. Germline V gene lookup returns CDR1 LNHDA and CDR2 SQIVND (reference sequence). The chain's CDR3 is CASSVGTGELDEQYF. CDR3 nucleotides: TGTGCCAGTAGTGTCGGGACAGGGGAATTGGACGAGCAGTACTTC.